Following are 12 T cell receptor beta chains from one sample sequenced in a study of CD8 T cells in ankylosing spondylitis. TCRdb redid the calling of the 5' RACE reads with MiXCR, one entry per CDR3 protein. The sample yields under 35,000 distinct CDR3 sequences, more than 5.5% seen once. Sequencing was carried out using blood, either unsorted or a sorted T cell fraction (not recorded which). The receptors come from a male donor with ankylosing spondylitis or in good health (not recorded which).

By its share, this clonotype is medium-sized. The chain uses TRBV20-1 and TRBJ2-7; 7 nucleotides agree with TRBD2. The CDR3 loop spans 13 amino acids. V gave up 4 bases and J gave up 7 bases; unmatched junction bases: 10. CDR1 and CDR2 (germline): DFQATT, SNEGSKA (reference sequence). DNA of the CDR3: TGCAGTGCTATCTCGACGGGAGCGGGAGAGCAGTACTTC. This sequence encodes CSAISTGAGEQYF.

This clonotype rates as medium-sized. The chain links TRBV29-1 to TRBJ2-1; TRBD2 matches 7 bases. Germline V gene sequence: CDR1 SQVTM, CDR2 ANQGSEA. Unmatched junction bases numbered 0, after V lost 5 bases and J lost 8 bases. The CDR3 loop spans 10 amino acids. In DNA form, the CDR3 reads TGCAGCGTTAGCGGGGATGAGCAGTTCTTC. Translation gives CSVSGDEQFF.

This clonotype was detected many times. This chain uses TRBV20-1 with TRBJ1-1, with a weak D call TRBD1 (5 bases). From germline, CDR1 is DFQATT and CDR2 SNEGSKA (reference sequence). Trimming removed 3 bases at V and 5 bases at J, with 13 bases between. The CDR3 covers 13 residues. The CDR3 DNA reads as TGCAGTGCTAGGAGGGACGAATGGACTGAAGCTTTCTTT. Translated: CSARRDEWTEAFF.

This clonotype is medium-sized in the sample. The rearrangement joins TRBV3-1 to TRBJ2-1; tentative D call: TRBD2 (5 bases). The CDR3 covers 15 residues. Between the trimmed V and J ends, which lost 1 base and 0 bases, there was a span of 7 bases. The germline V gene has CDR1 LGHDT and CDR2 YNNKEL (reference sequence). CDR3 sequence: CASSQVRGSYNEQFF. DNA for the CDR3: TGTGCCAGCAGCCAAGTACGGGGCTCCTACAATGAGCAGTTCTTC.

This clonotype was detected many times. The genes are TRBV4-1 and TRBJ2-1; D may be TRBD1 (6 bases). Trimming took off 1 base at V and 3 bases at J, with 13 bases between the two ends. This CDR3 is built from 16 residues. Germline V gene sequence: CDR1 MGHRA, CDR2 YSYEKL. As DNA, the CDR3 is TGCGCCAGCAGCCAAGTAGGGGGATCTGTCTACAATGAGCAGTTCTTC. This codes for CASSQVGGSVYNEQFF.

The sample holds many counts of this clonotype. The CDR3 DNA reads TGTGCCATCAGCGTCGACTTTAGGGATGAGCAGTTCTTC. It specifies CAISVDFRDEQFF. This rearrangement joins TRBV10-3 to TRBJ2-1; D gene uncertain. CDR1 is ENHRY and CDR2 is SYGVKD in the germline V gene. V lost 6 bases and J lost 8, with 14 bases in between. CDR3 length: 13 residues.

This clonotype was counted at least ten times. The rearrangement uses TRBV18 and TRBJ2-2; no reliable D call. The CDR3 is 14 amino acids. V was trimmed by 5 bases and J by 0 bases, leaving 7 bases between them. In germline, CDR1 is KGHSH, CDR2 LQKENI. The CDR3 loop reads CASSTYSNTGELFF. CDR3 DNA: TGTGCCAGCTCAACTTATTCGAACACCGGGGAGCTGTTTTTT.

Ten or more counts support this clonotype. The V gene is TRBV24-1, the J gene TRBJ2-3; D perhaps matches TRBD2 (6 bases). Trimming removed 3 bases from V and 4 bases from J, with 19 bases in between. Germline lookup yields CDR1 KGHDR and CDR2 SFDVKD. The CDR3 loop spans 17 amino acids. CDR3 bases: TGTGCCACCAGTGATCCTGTTAGCGGCCTCGGGGCAGATACGCAGTATTTT. Protein product: CATSDPVSGLGADTQYF.

This clonotype came up many times. V and J are TRBV20-1 and TRBJ2-1; the match to TRBD2 covers 8 bases. The CDR3 loop spans 12 amino acids. Trimming took 4 bases from V and 7 from J; bases not matched to a gene: 3. CDR1 DFQATT and CDR2 SNEGSKA come from the germline V gene (reference sequence). This chain's CDR3 is CSANERENEQFF. The CDR3 nucleotides read TGCAGTGCTAACGAGCGGGAGAATGAGCAGTTCTTC.

In this sample, this clonotype is medium-sized. The rearrangement links TRBV6-5 to TRBJ2-2, with TRBD2 identical over 13 bases. Germline V lookup: CDR1 MNHEY, CDR2 SVGAGI. This CDR3 comprises 22 residues. V lost 5 bases to trimming and J lost 0 bases; unmatched junction nucleotides: 18. CDR3 amino acids: CASSPGTSGISPLFANTGELFF. CDR3 coding DNA: TGTGCCAGCAGTCCCGGGACTAGCGGGATCTCCCCGTTGTTCGCGAACACCGGGGAGCTGTTTTTT.

This clonotype was observed at least ten times. This chain uses TRBV20-1 with TRBJ1-1; D ambiguous. The CDR3 contains 13 residues. CDR1 and CDR2 from the germline V gene are DFQATT and SNEGSKA (reference sequence). V was cut by 6 bases and J by 5 bases, with 16 bases left in between. The CDR3 sequence: CSALGPRRTEAFF. The CDR3 nucleotides are TGCAGTGCCCTGGGCCCGAGAAGGACTGAAGCTTTCTTT.

This clonotype was detected ten times or more. The genes are TRBV7-2 and TRBJ1-4; possible D gene TRBD1, 5 bases. Deletions cut 5 bases from V and 11 bases from J, with 12 bases between. Germline CDR1 is SGHTA and CDR2 is FQGNSA. The CDR3 covers 12 residues. This CDR3 is CASSLRGGKLFF. DNA for the CDR3: TGTGCCAGCAGCCTGCGCGGGGGGAAACTGTTTTTT.